This entry lists 32 T cell receptor beta chains sequenced from one sample in a study of blood T cell repertoires in COVID-19. Data came from immunoSEQ multiplex PCR; TCRdb stores just in-frame clones and leaves some out. The sample yields hundreds of thousands of clones, almost 90% seen once. Sequencing was performed on peripheral blood. These receptors originate from a woman in her thirties with COVID-19, enrolled during active disease.

The genes are TRBV27 and TRBJ2-7, with a tentative D call TRBD2 (5 bases). V was pared by 4 bases and J by 6 bases, with 13 bases between. This CDR3 spans 13 amino acids. The germline V gene has CDR1 MNHEY and CDR2 SMNVEV (reference sequence). CDR3 sequence (DNA): TGTGCCAGCAGTTCGCCGGCGGGTCGCGAGCAGTACTTC. Translation gives CASSSPAGREQYF.

CDR3 region: CASSLRLAGDPARNEQFF. The DNA of the CDR3 is TGCGCCAGCAGCTTGAGGCTAGCGGGAGATCCGGCCCGCAATGAGCAGTTCTTC. The genes are TRBV5-1 and TRBJ2-1; 10 nucleotides align to TRBD2. This CDR3 spans 18 amino acids. Germline V lookup: CDR1 SGHRS, CDR2 YFSETQ. V was pared by 1 base and J by 6 bases, with 13 bases of the junction left unmatched.

The V call is TRBV19, the J call TRBJ1-5; no clear D gene. The CDR3 length is 16 residues. The germline gives CDR1 LNHDA, CDR2 SQIVND (reference sequence). V lost 6 bases to trimming and J lost 2 bases, with 17 bases between them. The chain's CDR3 is CASSGGRGGGNQPQHF. CDR3 nucleotides: TGTGCCAGTAGCGGAGGGCGCGGAGGCGGCAATCAGCCCCAGCATTTT.

The chain has TRBV6-2 or TRBV6-3 and TRBJ2-7; D call uncertain. CDR1 and CDR2 from the germline V gene are MNHEY and SVGEGT. The CDR3 totals 14 residues. The ends were cut back, 0 bases at V and 3 bases at J, with 9 bases in the middle. CDR3 protein: CASSYSRGNYEQYF. The CDR3 DNA sequence: TGTGCCAGCAGTTACTCGAGAGGTAACTACGAGCAGTACTTC.

This clone has just one count. The J gene is TRBJ2-4, the V gene TRBV7-9; possible D gene TRBD2, 6 bases. Between the trimmed V and J ends, which lost 6 bases and 8 bases, there was a span of 11 bases. The CDR3 length is 12 residues. Germline loops: CDR1 SEHNR, CDR2 FQNEAQ (reference sequence). The CDR3 is CASSGGGDIQYF. As DNA, the CDR3 is TGTGCCAGCAGTGGGGGAGGCGACATTCAGTACTTC.

This chain links TRBV3-1 (or the pseudogene TRBV3-2) with TRBJ2-7; D not certain. V was shortened by 5 bases and J by 3 bases, with 8 bases between the two germline ends. CDR3 length: 12 amino acids. Germline V gene sequence: CDR1 LGHDT, CDR2 YNNKEL (reference sequence). The DNA for the CDR3 is TGTGCCAGCAGCAGCGTCGTCTACGAGCAGTACTTC. This sequence encodes CASSSVVYEQYF.

The J gene is TRBJ2-2, the V gene TRBV19, with 12 positions matching TRBD2. Germline V gene data show CDR1 as LNHDA and CDR2 as SQIVND (reference sequence). CDR3 length: 18 amino acids. With 7 bases clipped from V and 2 bases from J, the junction kept 11 bases outside the gene matches. The CDR3 coding sequence is TGTGCCAGTACCCAGGCGCTCGGACTAGCGGGAAACACCGGGGAGCTGTTTTTT. Translating it yields CASTQALGLAGNTGELFF.

This clone was counted between two and nine times. The V and J genes are TRBV24-1 and TRBJ2-2; possible D gene TRBD1, 6 bases. The CDR3 runs 15 residues. Per the germline V gene, CDR1 is KGHDR and CDR2 is SFDVKD. Trimming left V 1 base short and J 5 bases short, with 10 bases between. Here the CDR3 DNA reads TGTGCCACCAGTGATTTTGGACAGTATACCGGGGAGCTGTTTTTT. This translates into CATSDFGQYTGELFF.

The V call is TRBV28, the J call TRBJ1-5; possible D gene TRBD1, 6 bases. The CDR3 has 15 residues. Trimming shortened V by 3 bases and J by 2 bases, and 11 bases separated the two germline ends. Germline loops: CDR1 MDHEN, CDR2 SYDVKM. CDR3 sequence: CASSLRKGGNQPQHF. The CDR3 bases are TGTGCCAGCAGTTTGAGGAAGGGGGGCAATCAGCCCCAGCATTTT.

The rearrangement links TRBV19 to TRBJ1-5; D not resolved. Trimming cost V 2 bases and J 7 bases, with 9 bases left between them. The CDR3 sequence is 13 residues long. CDR1 and CDR2 from the germline V gene are LNHDA and SQIVND (reference sequence). For the CDR3, the DNA is TGTGCCAGTAGTATACAGGATTCACAGCCCCAGCATTTT. Amino acids: CASSIQDSQPQHF.

This chain uses TRBV5-4 with TRBJ2-7; D not resolved. The CDR3 is 16 amino acids. V dropped 4 bases and J dropped 0 bases, with 17 bases sitting between them. From germline, CDR1 is SGHNT and CDR2 YYREEE (reference sequence). The CDR3 region has the DNA TGTGCCAGCAGCCCTGGGCCTTCTGGAAGCTCCTACGAGCAGTACTTC. Amino acid sequence: CASSPGPSGSSYEQYF. Complete variable domain (other parts from reference TRBV5-4 and TRBJ2-7): ETGVTQSPTHLIKTRGQQVTLRCSSQSGHNTVSWYQQALGQGPQFIFQYYREEENGRGNFPPRFSGLQFPNYSSELNVNALELDDSALYLCASSPGPSGSSYEQYFGPGTRLTVT.

J is TRBJ2-1 and V is TRBV7-9, with a weak D call TRBD2 (6 bases). Trimming stripped 0 bases from V and 0 bases from J, with 12 bases between. The germline V gene encodes CDR1 SEHNR and CDR2 FQNEAQ (reference sequence). The CDR3 runs to 17 residues. The CDR3 loop reads CASSLARGLSSYNEQFF. In DNA form, the CDR3 reads TGTGCCAGCAGCTTAGCCCGGGGACTGAGCTCCTACAATGAGCAGTTCTTC.

V usage is TRBV2 and J usage is TRBJ2-7; 7 bases are shared with TRBD1. The CDR3 sequence is 13 residues long. The V gene's germline CDR1 is SNHLY and CDR2 FYNNEI. With 8 bases clipped from V and 3 bases from J, the junction kept 7 bases outside the gene matches. CDR3 region: CASLRDRDYEQYF. The CDR3 nucleotides are TGTGCCAGCCTCCGGGACAGAGACTACGAGCAGTACTTC.

The chain joins TRBV5-4 to TRBJ2-5; possible D gene TRBD1, 5 bases. CDR1 and CDR2 from the germline V gene are SGHNT and YYREEE (reference sequence). The CDR3 length is 14 residues. V dropped 0 bases and J dropped 5 bases, with 11 bases sitting between them. CDR3 nucleotides: TGTGCCAGCAGCTTGGGGGCAGGGTACGAGACCCAGTACTTC. As protein: CASSLGAGYETQYF.

In this sample, this clone turned up a few times. The V call is TRBV16, the J call TRBJ1-2, with D possibly TRBD1 on 6 matching bases. V dropped 3 bases and J dropped 8 bases, with 13 bases sitting between them. CDR1 KGHSY and CDR2 FQNENV come from the germline V gene. The CDR3 is 13 amino acids. This chain's CDR3 is CASSHGTPEGYTF. CDR3 DNA: TGTGCCAGCAGCCACGGGACACCGGAAGGCTACACCTTC.

The genes are TRBV29-1 and TRBJ2-7, with 14 nucleotides matching TRBD2. The CDR3 runs 16 residues. Germline CDR1 and CDR2: SQVTM and ANQGSEA. Unmatched junction bases numbered 7, after V lost 6 bases and J lost 0 bases. Written as DNA, the CDR3 is TGCAGCGTGACCGGGACTAGCGGGGGCAGCTCCTACGAGCAGTACTTC. It yields the protein CSVTGTSGGSSYEQYF.

The CDR3 coding sequence is TGTGCCAGCAGCGGGCTAGCGGGCCCGAACACCGGGGAGCTGTTTTTT. Translation: CASSGLAGPNTGELFF. This sequence joins TRBV7-2 and TRBJ2-2, with 8 bases that match TRBD2. Trimming at V came to 5 bases and at J to 0 bases, leaving 5 bases not matched to a gene. This CDR3 has 16 amino acids. In germline, CDR1 is SGHTA, CDR2 FQGNSA.

CDR3 coding DNA: TGTGCCAGCAGTGCCAGGGATTTGAACACTGAAGCTTTCTTT. It translates to CASSARDLNTEAFF. The chain carries TRBV27 and TRBJ1-1, with a tentative D call TRBD1 (5 bases). The V gene lost 5 bases and the J gene lost 0 bases, with 10 bases spanning the gap. CDR3 length: 14 residues. Germline lookup yields CDR1 MNHEY and CDR2 SMNVEV (reference sequence).

The V and J genes are TRBV5-1 and TRBJ2-3, with 10 bases matching TRBD2. V lost 7 bases and J lost 3; bases outside the gene matches: 5. This CDR3 spans 14 amino acids. Germline V CDR1 and CDR2: SGHRS, YFSETQ. For the CDR3, the DNA is TGCGCCAGCGCTAGCGGGAGTGGTACAGATACGCAGTATTTT. Residues: CASASGSGTDTQYF.

V gene TRBV6-2 or TRBV6-3 combines with J gene TRBJ1-5; D uncertain. The V and J ends lost 2 bases and 3 bases respectively, with 8 bases between them. Germline-derived CDR1 and CDR2 are MNHEY and SVGEGT. The CDR3 length is 14 residues. The CDR3 region is CASSYARYNQPQHF. In DNA, the CDR3 is TGTGCCAGCAGTTACGCTCGGTACAATCAGCCCCAGCATTTT.

The chain joins TRBV9 to TRBJ1-1; 8 bases agree with TRBD1. The CDR3 is 13 amino acids. The germline CDR1 and CDR2 sequences are SGDLS and YYNGEE. V shed 4 bases and J 3 bases; nucleotides not matched to a gene: 2. CDR3 nucleotides: TGTGCCAGCAGCCCAGGGGGCGACACTGAAGCTTTCTTT. Translation gives CASSPGGDTEAFF. The whole variable domain, remainder taken from reference TRBV9 and TRBJ1-1, is DSGVTQTPKHLITATGQRVTLRCSPRSGDLSVYWYQQSLDQGLQFLIQYYNGEERAKGNILERFSAQQFPDLHSELNLSSLELGDSALYFCASSPGGDTEAFFGQGTRLTVV.

The rearrangement joins TRBV21-1 to TRBJ2-2; the DNA was not compared with TRBD1, the D call given in the table. TRBV21-1 is labeled a pseudogene. The CDR3 has 13 residues. CDR3 loop: CASSKFQSGELFF. In nucleotides, the CDR3 is TGTGCCAGCAGCAAATTTCAGTCCGGGGAGCTGTTTTTT.

The rearrangement joins TRBV9 to TRBJ2-3, with 8 bases that match TRBD1. The germline CDR1 and CDR2 sequences are SGDLS and YYNGEE. This CDR3 region has 16 residues. The J segment lost 7 bases and the V segment lost 3 bases, leaving 13 bases of the junction unmatched. CDR3 nucleotide sequence: TGTGCCAGCAGCGCTCAGGGGGACAGGATTAGGCATACGCAGTATTTT. Amino acids: CASSAQGDRIRHTQYF.

The sample holds one count of this clone. V and J are TRBV28 and TRBJ2-1, with D possibly matching TRBD2 (6 bases). V was cut by 1 base and J by 5 bases, with 18 bases left in between. Per germline, CDR1 MDHEN and CDR2 SYDVKM. The CDR3 length is 17 residues. As DNA, the CDR3 is TGTGCCAGCAGTTTATTAGGAGGGGCTAGCGCCCACAATGAGCAGTTCTTC. Translated, it gives CASSLLGGASAHNEQFF.

The V call is TRBV5-4, the J call TRBJ2-7; D may be TRBD2 (5 bases). The ends were cut back, 1 base at V and 4 bases at J, with 15 bases in the middle. Per the germline V gene, CDR1 is SGHNT and CDR2 is YYREEE (reference sequence). The CDR3 covers 15 residues. CDR3 residues: CASSLYEKAAYEQYF. The CDR3 DNA is TGTGCCAGCAGCTTGTACGAGAAAGCGGCGTACGAGCAGTACTTC. The complete variable domain, with remaining parts taken from reference TRBV5-4 and TRBJ2-7, reads ETGVTQSPTHLIKTRGQQVTLRCSSQSGHNTVSWYQQALGQGPQFIFQYYREEENGRGNFPPRFSGLQFPNYSSELNVNALELDDSALYLCASSLYEKAAYEQYFGPGTRLTVT.

This clone was counted a single time. V and J are TRBV5-4 and TRBJ2-5; D may be TRBD2 (6 bases). CDR1 SGHNT and CDR2 YYREEE come from the germline V gene (reference sequence). This CDR3 has 14 amino acids. V was pared by 4 bases and J by 4 bases, with 14 bases between. For the CDR3, the DNA is TGTGCCAGCAGCGTCGAGGGAGGTGGAGAGACCCAGTACTTC. Translating gives CASSVEGGGETQYF.

A word on this clone: Other DNA sequences of this sample code for an identical CDR3. This chain links TRBV6-2 or TRBV6-3 with TRBJ2-7; D not resolved. V was cut by 3 bases and J by 4 bases, with 7 bases left in between. There are 12 residues in the CDR3. Germline assignment: CDR1 MNHEY and CDR2 SVGEGT. The CDR3 nucleotides are TGTGCCAGCAGTTATTCCACTTACGAGCAGTACTTC. Protein product: CASSYSTYEQYF.

This chain connects TRBV7-2 to TRBJ2-1; TRBD2 aligns across 9 bases. V trimming: 5 bases; J trimming: 0 bases; junction bases outside the gene matches: 2. This CDR3 region has 15 residues. Germline CDR1 SGHTA, CDR2 FQGNSA. CDR3 nucleotide sequence: TGTGCCAGCAGCACTAGCGGGCGCTCCTACAATGAGCAGTTCTTC. Residues: CASSTSGRSYNEQFF.

This clone was counted a single time. This chain joins TRBV7-3 and TRBJ2-1; the match to TRBD1 covers 10 bases. CDR1 SGHTA and CDR2 FQGTGA come from the germline V gene. The CDR3 contains 15 residues. The J segment lost 4 bases and the V segment lost 5 bases, leaving 5 bases of the junction unmatched. The CDR3 DNA reads as TGTGCCAGCAGCCCTTGGACAGGGGGTTACAATGAGCAGTTCTTC. Its protein is CASSPWTGGYNEQFF.

The J gene is TRBJ1-1, the V gene TRBV7-9; a possible D gene is TRBD1 (5 bases). CDR3 length: 15 residues. The germline V gene has CDR1 SEHNR and CDR2 FQNEAQ (reference sequence). V lost 5 bases and J lost 1, with 14 bases in between. CDR3 protein: CASSHGAPRNTEAFF. The CDR3 DNA follows: TGTGCCAGCAGCCATGGGGCGCCAAGGAACACTGAAGCTTTCTTT.

The rearrangement joins TRBV5-6 to TRBJ1-4; 7 nucleotides line up with TRBD1. J lost 5 bases, V lost 4 bases, and 8 bases had no gene match. Germline-derived CDR1 and CDR2 are SGHDT and YYEEEE. The CDR3 has 15 amino acids. The CDR3 DNA reads TGTGCCAGCAGCACGAGACAGGGTACGAATGAAAAACTGTTTTTT. Its translation is CASSTRQGTNEKLFF.

CDR3 DNA: TGCGCCAGCAGCTTGGGTGATAGCGGAAACACAGATACGCAGTATTTT. As protein: CASSLGDSGNTDTQYF. J is TRBJ2-3 and V is TRBV5-1, with D maybe TRBD2 (6 bases). CDR1 and CDR2 from the germline V gene are SGHRS and YFSETQ. The CDR3 runs 16 residues. V was pared by 0 bases and J by 2 bases, with 13 bases between.